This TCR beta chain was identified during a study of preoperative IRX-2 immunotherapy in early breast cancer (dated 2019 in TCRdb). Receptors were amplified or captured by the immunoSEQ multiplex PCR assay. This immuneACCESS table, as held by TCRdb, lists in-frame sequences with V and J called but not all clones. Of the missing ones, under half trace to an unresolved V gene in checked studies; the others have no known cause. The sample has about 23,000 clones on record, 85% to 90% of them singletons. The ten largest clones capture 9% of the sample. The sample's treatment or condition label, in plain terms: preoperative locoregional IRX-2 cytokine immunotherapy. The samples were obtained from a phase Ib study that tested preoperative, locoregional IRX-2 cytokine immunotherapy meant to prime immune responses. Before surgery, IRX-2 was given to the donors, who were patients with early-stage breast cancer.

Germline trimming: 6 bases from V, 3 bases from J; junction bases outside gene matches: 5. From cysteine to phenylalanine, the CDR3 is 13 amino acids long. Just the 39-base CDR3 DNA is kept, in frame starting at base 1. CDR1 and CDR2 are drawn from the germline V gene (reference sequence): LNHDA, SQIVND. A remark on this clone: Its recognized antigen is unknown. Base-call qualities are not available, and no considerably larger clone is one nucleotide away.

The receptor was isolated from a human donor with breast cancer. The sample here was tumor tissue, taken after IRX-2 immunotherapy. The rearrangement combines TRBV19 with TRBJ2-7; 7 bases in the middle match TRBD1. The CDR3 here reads CASRNRDSYEQYF. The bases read TGTGCCAGTAGGAACCGGGACAGCTACGAGCAGTACTTC.